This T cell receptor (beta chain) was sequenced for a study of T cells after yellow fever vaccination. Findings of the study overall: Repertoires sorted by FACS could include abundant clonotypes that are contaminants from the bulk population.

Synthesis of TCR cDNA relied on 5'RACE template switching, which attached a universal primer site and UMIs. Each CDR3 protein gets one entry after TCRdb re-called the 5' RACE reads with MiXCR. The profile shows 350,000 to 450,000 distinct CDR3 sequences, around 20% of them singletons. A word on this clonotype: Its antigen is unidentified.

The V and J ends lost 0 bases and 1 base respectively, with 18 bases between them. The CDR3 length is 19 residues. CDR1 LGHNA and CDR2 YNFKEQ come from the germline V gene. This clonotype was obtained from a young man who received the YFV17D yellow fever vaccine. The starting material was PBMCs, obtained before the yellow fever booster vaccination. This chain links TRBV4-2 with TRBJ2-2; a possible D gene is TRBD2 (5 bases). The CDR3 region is CASSQDRTPLTLNTGELFF. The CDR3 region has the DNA TGTGCCAGCAGCCAAGATCGGACTCCCCTTACCCTGAACACCGGGGAGCTGTTTTTT.